Each of the 6 T cell receptor beta chains below was sequenced from the same sample in a study of T cell responses to AZD1222 COVID-19 vaccine. Repertoires were generated with immunoSEQ multiplex PCR, while TCRdb's copy carries only in-frame clones and drops some. The sample gives more than 95,000 clones, over 80% of which show up once; under 7% is in the top ten. This specimen consisted of peripheral blood, obtained on day 0 of AZD1222 vaccination. Receptors originate from an adult in good health.

The chain has TRBV19 and TRBJ2-7; tentatively, D is TRBD1 (6 bases). The CDR3 is 13 amino acids. Germline assignment: CDR1 LNHDA and CDR2 SQIVND (reference sequence). V was shortened by 5 bases and J by 0 bases, with 8 bases between the two germline ends. CDR3 nucleotides: TGTGCCAGTAGTTGGGGGCTCTCCTACGAGCAGTACTTC. This gives the protein CASSWGLSYEQYF.

The rearrangement uses TRBV19 and TRBJ2-1, with 8 bases matching TRBD2. The CDR3 loop spans 15 amino acids. Germline CDR1 is LNHDA and CDR2 is SQIVND (reference sequence). V dropped 4 bases and J dropped 3; count of bases not matched to a gene: 5. CDR3 coding DNA: TGTGCCAGTAGTACTACCGGGACTAGCTACAATGAGCAGTTCTTC. Its protein product is CASSTTGTSYNEQFF.

The chain recombines TRBV7-2 with TRBJ2-1; D is possibly TRBD2 (6 bases). In germline, CDR1 is SGHTA, CDR2 FQGNSA. Trimming cost V 1 base and J 3 bases, with 10 bases left between them. The length of the CDR3 is 15 residues. The CDR3 nucleotides read TGTGCCAGCAGCTTAGTGTGGGAGGTCTACAATGAGCAGTTCTTC. It translates to CASSLVWEVYNEQFF.

The CDR3 reads CASSYSTDYEQFF. As DNA, the CDR3 is TGTGCCAGCAGTTACTCGACGGACTATGAGCAGTTCTTC. The V call is TRBV6-6, the J call TRBJ2-1; TRBD2 might be the D (5 bases). Deletions cut 0 bases from V and 8 bases from J, with 8 bases between. Germline V lookup: CDR1 MNHNY, CDR2 SVGAGI (reference sequence). There are 13 residues in the CDR3.

The chain's CDR3 is CATGGGLAGGTREQFF. CDR3 sequence (DNA): TGTGCCACCGGGGGGGGTCTAGCGGGAGGGACCCGGGAGCAGTTCTTC. The chain carries TRBV7-7 and TRBJ2-1; TRBD2 matches 12 bases. CDR3 length equals 16 residues. V gave up 10 bases and J gave up 10 bases; unmatched junction bases: 17. Germline loops: CDR1 SSHAT, CDR2 FNYEAQ (reference sequence).

The V gene is TRBV29-1, the J gene TRBJ1-1; D is perhaps TRBD1 (6 bases). This CDR3 comprises 12 residues. Germline CDR1 SQVTM, CDR2 ANQGSEA. With 7 bases removed from V and 7 bases from J, the gap between germline ends came to 16 bases. CDR3 sequence (DNA): TGCAGCGCTTGGACAGCAGGGGATGAAGCTTTCTTT. Protein product: CSAWTAGDEAFF.